This note documents a single T cell receptor (beta chain) sequence. This clonotype showed up many times. Its antigen is currently not known. Base-call qualities are not available, and no considerably larger clone is one nucleotide away. The time point label corresponds to: patch test 1, 2 weeks after DPC sensitization. What this sample's treatment or condition label stands for: therapeutic diphenylcyclopropenone sensitization with weekly scalp DPC. At every patch-test visit, the blood draw took place before the patch test was put on. Eligible patients were aged 18 to 70, diagnosed with alopecia, deemed suitable for DPC therapy, and excluded if pregnant. Unfractionated whole blood was collected in Tempus Blood RNA tubes, and total RNA was extracted from that blood. The library was built by means of RACE. Sequencing used a NextSeq 500. Library preparation attached unique molecular identifiers to individual cDNA molecules for quantitative, reproducible TCR counting. For every blood RNA sample, sequencing covered both the TCR alpha and TCR beta chains. Regarding the original processing steps: A median of roughly 98,000 TCRs per sample was observed, with a range of about 23,224 to 750,000. V, J and CDR3 annotation of the TCR reads was performed with the Decombinator software suite. Every sample was subsampled to the same number of TCRs (28,000) for the PS versus PT1 abundance plots. TCRs were defined as expanded if absent before sensitization and observed at least eight times at the 2-week time point. The public reads were quality trimmed at Q25 with fastp and then assembled into clones with MiXCR by TCRdb, keeping productive beta chains. Each CDR3 protein gets just one entry, which takes the most common genes and DNA from the rows behind it. TCRdb, not the authors, supplied the V and J calls. This sample gives some 380,000 distinct CDR3 sequences in total; around 4.8% of them show up just once. Approximately 2.3% of the sample rests with the top ten.

The data originate from a study of human T cells and chemical hapten exposure (TCRdb year 2021). In the study overall: For sensitization, 2% DPC in acetone was applied to a roughly 2 cm by roughly 2 cm area of upper inner arm skin. Blood was sampled from patients pre-sensitization (week 0) and at 2, 6 and about 24 weeks after DPC sensitization. For TCR sequencing, blood came from 25 to 30 alopecia patients at anywhere from one to four time points (pre-sensitization, 2, 6 and 24 weeks). Throughout the approximately 25-week study period, patients were also given weekly therapeutic DPC doses on the scalp. Libraries were pooled for sequencing, and variation in per-sample TCR yields was attributed mainly to small differences in library volumes within the pool. In alopecia patients, the study followed how the peripheral blood TCR repertoire changed in vivo over primary and secondary sensitization to diphenylcyclopropenone (DPC), a hapten. The patient cohort, mostly female, included alopecia areata with under or over 50% scalp involvement, alopecia totalis and alopecia universalis. Patch testing was performed on the upper back with Finn chambers containing 0.01% DPC, and the patch tests were scored after 6 days according to International Contact Dermatitis Research Group standards. Broad study findings and their caveats: No change with DPC sensitization was found in the number of TCRs above 1 in 1000 frequency, and no evidence of global repertoire structure alterations was found. Expanded TCRs formed significantly more large CDR3 similarity clusters than pre-sensitization or healthy control sets, consistent with antigen-driven responses. Alopecia, a presumed autoimmune disease, was present in all patients, so the immune response of the patients might differ from that of healthy individuals. After repeated subsampling, changes were observed in the strength of the expansion versus patch-test correlation and in the threshold at which the correlation became significant. Patch test score correlated positively with the number of PT1 expanded TCRs, reaching significance at thresholds 8, 16 and 32 but not at 4.

The V end loses 8 bases and the J end loses 1 base, and a stretch of 14 bases separates them. Taken from cysteine to phenylalanine, the CDR3 has 15 residues. The retained sequence is limited to the CDR3, 45 bases, with the frame set at the first base. This sequence uses TRBV12-3 or TRBV12-4 and TRBJ2-2; there is no confident call for the D gene. The receptor comes from a woman between 45 and 65 years old with alopecia areata. Some clones in this sample may be carry-over from other donors' samples. This material consisted of whole blood, taken in connection with sensitization to the hapten diphenylcyclopropenone (DPC). The CDR3 region: CASQSLRMNTGELFF. The DNA sequence is given as TGTGCCAGCCAGTCTCTGAGAATGAACACCGGGGAGCTGTTTTTT.